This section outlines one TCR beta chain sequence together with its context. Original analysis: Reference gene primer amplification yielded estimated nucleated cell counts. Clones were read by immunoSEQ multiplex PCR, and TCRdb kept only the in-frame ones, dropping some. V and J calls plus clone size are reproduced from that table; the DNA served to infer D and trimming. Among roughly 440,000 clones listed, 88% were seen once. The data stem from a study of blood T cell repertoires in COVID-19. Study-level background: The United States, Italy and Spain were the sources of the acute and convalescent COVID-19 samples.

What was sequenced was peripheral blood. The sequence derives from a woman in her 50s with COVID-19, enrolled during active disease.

CDR3 DNA: TGTGCCAGCAGGATACAGGGCGGCCATGAAAAACTGTTTTTT. Residues: CASRIQGGHEKLFF. The chain carries TRBV6-5 and TRBJ1-4; the D gene is possibly TRBD1 (6 bases). Germline-derived CDR1 and CDR2 are MNHEY and SVGAGI. Trimming took off 6 bases at V and 6 bases at J, with 14 bases between the two ends. The CDR3 extends over 14 amino acids.